This T cell receptor (beta chain) was obtained from a study of control samples from healthy donors and cancer patients (TCRdb year 2020). Library generation was performed with the immunoSEQ multiplex PCR assay. The table was pulled from immuneACCESS by TCRdb, which kept in-frame rearrangements only. Such tables lose some clones; where checked, under half of the loss comes from unresolved V genes, and the rest has no known cause. The sample table records fewer than 250,000 clones; approximately 90% of these occur just once. 1.5% to 2% of the sample is taken by the ten largest. Concerning this clone itself: This clone's antigen is unknown. The input lacks base qualities; no much larger clone sits a single base away.

The CDR3 has 14 amino acids, counting the end cysteine and phenylalanine. Solely the CDR3 DNA is kept, with 42 bases framed from the first base. Cut back by 2 bases and 3 bases, the V and J ends lie 11 bases apart. The germline V gene gives CDR1 as SGDLS and CDR2 as YYNGEE. The receptor comes from a man under 40 in good health. The sequence links TRBV9 to TRBJ1-2, and perhaps TRBD1 as D gene, on 5 matching bases. The sample was blood. The DNA sequence is given as TGTGCCAGCAGCGTCGGGGGGTCGGACTATGGCTACACCTTC. Its protein product is CASSVGGSDYGYTF.